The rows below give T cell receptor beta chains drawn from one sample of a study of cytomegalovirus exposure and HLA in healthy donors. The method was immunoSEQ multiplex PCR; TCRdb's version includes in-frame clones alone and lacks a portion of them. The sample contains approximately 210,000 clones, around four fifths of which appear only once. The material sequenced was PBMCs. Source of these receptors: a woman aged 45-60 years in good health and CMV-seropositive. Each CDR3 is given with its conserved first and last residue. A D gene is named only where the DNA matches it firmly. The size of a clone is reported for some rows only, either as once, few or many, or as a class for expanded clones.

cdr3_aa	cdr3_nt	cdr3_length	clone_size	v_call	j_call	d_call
CASRPTGGTNEKLFF	TGTGCCAGCAGGCCAACAGGGGGAACTAATGAAAAACTGTTTTTT	15	NA	TRBV7-9	TRBJ1-4	TRBD1
CASSSGLVEDTQYF	TGTGCCAGCAGTTCTGGACTAGTTGAGGATACGCAGTATTTT	14	NA	TRBV6-5	TRBJ2-3	TRBD2
CASSLGGTRTYEQYF	TGTGCCAGCAGCTTGGGGGGGACACGGACCTACGAGCAGTACTTC	15	NA	TRBV5-6	TRBJ2-7	NA
CASSKPGAGDGSYTF	TGTGCCAGCAGCAAACCCGGGGCAGGGGACGGAAGCTACACCTTC	15	once	TRBV5-4	TRBJ1-2	NA
CASSPRTGGSNEQFF	TGCGCCAGCAGCCCCCGGACAGGGGGTAGCAATGAGCAGTTCTTC	15	NA	TRBV5-1	TRBJ2-1	TRBD1
CASFLGTSSYNEQFF	TGCGCCAGCTTCCTCGGAACTAGCTCCTACAATGAGCAGTTCTTC	15	NA	TRBV5-1	TRBJ2-1	NA
CASSDARTGGRNSPLHF	TGTGCCAGCAGTGACGCACGCACCGGGGGACGGAATTCACCCCTCCACTTT	17	NA	TRBV2	TRBJ1-6	NA
CASSPSGTYEQYF	TGTGCCAGCTCACCATCAGGGACCTACGAGCAGTACTTC	13	NA	TRBV18	TRBJ2-7	NA
CASSAGNYGYTF	TGTGCCAGCAGTGCGGGGAACTATGGCTACACCTTC	12	NA	TRBV2	TRBJ1-2	NA
CASSPGITRAEAFF	TGTGCCAGCAGCCCAGGGATTACCAGGGCTGAAGCTTTCTTT	14	NA	TRBV7-2	TRBJ1-1	NA
CASNNRVMNTEAFF	TGTGCCAGCAATAACAGGGTAATGAACACTGAAGCTTTCTTT	14	NA	TRBV5-5	TRBJ1-1	NA
CASSSLTGGLETQYF	TGTGCCAGCAGCTCGCTGACAGGGGGCCTGGAGACCCAGTACTTC	15	once	TRBV5-6	TRBJ2-5	TRBD1
CASSRRTREDTQYF	TGTGCCAGCAGCCGCCGGACTCGCGAAGATACGCAGTATTTT	14	once	TRBV7-3	TRBJ2-3	NA
CAWRPGGVSYEQYF	TGTGCCTGGAGACCAGGAGGGGTCTCCTACGAGCAGTACTTC	14	NA	TRBV30	TRBJ2-7	NA
CASSFGPGGYTF	TGTGCCAGTAGTTTCGGACCGGGGGGCTACACCTTC	12	NA	TRBV19	TRBJ1-2	NA
CASSLGQGRMNTEAFF	TGTGCCAGTAGTCTAGGACAGGGGCGCATGAACACTGAAGCTTTCTTT	16	NA	TRBV19	TRBJ1-1	TRBD1
CASSWGVGDNEKLFF	TGTGCCAGCAGCTGGGGGGTTGGGGATAATGAAAAACTGTTTTTT	15	few	TRBV7-9	TRBJ1-4	NA
CASSYVAGGLSYNEQFF	TGTGCCAGCAGCTATGTAGCGGGGGGGCTCTCCTACAATGAGCAGTTCTTC	17	NA	TRBV5-8	TRBJ2-1	TRBD2
CASVGLADTNEQFF	TGTGCCAGCGTGGGTCTAGCGGATACCAATGAGCAGTTCTTC	14	NA	TRBV7-6	TRBJ2-1	TRBD2
CASSLVPGTNTGELFF	TGCGCCAGCAGCTTGGTGCCAGGGACGAACACCGGGGAGCTGTTTTTT	16	NA	TRBV5-1	TRBJ2-2	NA
CASSLGPDRAVAGLHF	TGTGCCAGCAGCTTAGGCCCCGACAGGGCCGTTGCAGGCCTCCACTTT	16	few	TRBV9	TRBJ1-6	TRBD1
CASSLVPDQPQHF	TGCGCCAGCAGCTTGGTGCCGGATCAGCCCCAGCATTTT	13	NA	TRBV5-1	TRBJ1-5	NA
CASATGGASLAYGYTF	TGTGCCAGCGCAACAGGGGGCGCATCTTTAGCCTATGGCTACACCTTC	16	once	TRBV19	TRBJ1-2	TRBD1
CASSLILQGETQYF	TGTGCCAGCAGTTTGATATTACAGGGAGAGACCCAGTACTTC	14	NA	TRBV7-2	TRBJ2-5	NA
CASSSLGQQETQYF	TGTGCCAGTAGTAGTTTGGGACAGCAAGAGACCCAGTACTTC	14	once	TRBV19	TRBJ2-5	TRBD1
CASSFGQGTYEQYF	TGTGCCAGCAGTTTCGGACAGGGAACCTACGAGCAGTACTTC	14	NA	TRBV6-6	TRBJ2-7	TRBD1
CASSAYRDTEAFF	TGTGCCAGCAGCGCATACAGGGATACTGAAGCTTTCTTT	13	NA	TRBV5-8	TRBJ1-1	NA
CASSLISGNTGELFF	TGTGCCAGCAGCTTAATATCGGGGAACACCGGGGAGCTGTTTTTT	15	NA	TRBV7-3	TRBJ2-2	NA
CASSLGARDTEAFF	TGCGCCAGCAGCTTAGGGGCCAGGGACACTGAAGCTTTCTTT	14	NA	TRBV5-1	TRBJ1-1	NA
CASSSPRTDYTGELFF	TGTGCCAGCAGTTCCCCTAGGACGGACTACACCGGGGAGCTGTTTTTT	16	NA	TRBV6-5	TRBJ2-2	NA
CASSLAPGEGTEAFF	TGTGCCAGCAGCTTAGCCCCGGGGGAAGGGACTGAAGCTTTCTTT	15	NA	TRBV7-6	TRBJ1-1	NA
CASSLVSGGFRAEAFF	TGTGCCAGCAGCTTAGTTTCTGGGGGGTTCCGGGCTGAAGCTTTCTTT	16	NA	TRBV7-2	TRBJ1-1	NA
CASSLSGGGSDTQYF	TGCGCCAGCAGCTTGAGCGGGGGGGGCTCAGATACGCAGTATTTT	15	NA	TRBV5-1	TRBJ2-3	TRBD2
CASSERPPGTGELFF	TGCGCCAGCAGCGAACGGCCCCCGGGCACCGGGGAGCTGTTTTTT	15	NA	TRBV5-1	TRBJ2-2	NA
CASSLSVIQATSQPQHF	TGTGCCAGCAGCTTAAGTGTGATACAGGCAACCAGTCAGCCCCAGCATTTT	17	few	TRBV7-8	TRBJ1-5	NA
CASRSGTTSYNEQFF	TGTGCCAGCCGTTCCGGGACTACCTCCTACAATGAGCAGTTCTTC	15	NA	TRBV11-2	TRBJ2-1	TRBD2
CASVPARDRVYEQYF	TGTGCCAGCGTCCCAGCCCGGGACAGAGTCTACGAGCAGTACTTC	15	NA	TRBV7-9	TRBJ2-7	TRBD1
CASRVTGNQPQHF	TGTGCCAGCAGAGTCACAGGGAATCAGCCCCAGCATTTT	13	NA	TRBV6-1	TRBJ1-5	NA
CASSLVPRVNYGYTF	TGCGCCAGCAGCTTGGTTCCCAGGGTTAACTATGGCTACACCTTC	15	NA	TRBV5-1	TRBJ1-2	NA
CASSQATPGQPQHF	TGCGCCAGCAGCCAGGCAACCCCAGGCCAGCCCCAGCATTTT	14	NA	TRBV4-1	TRBJ1-5	NA
CASSQDPGGSGNTIYF	TGCGCCAGCAGCCAAGATCCCGGGGGCTCTGGAAACACCATATATTTT	16	NA	TRBV4-3	TRBJ1-3	NA
CASRLGSSYNSPLHF	TGTGCCAGCAGGTTGGGGAGCTCCTATAATTCACCCCTCCACTTT	15	NA	TRBV6-5	TRBJ1-6	NA
CASSLAGGQETQYF	TGTGCCAGCAGCTTAGCGGGGGGCCAAGAGACCCAGTACTTC	14	NA	TRBV7-9	TRBJ2-5	NA
CASSLARLAGGYNEQFF	TGTGCCAGCAGCTTAGCGCGGCTAGCGGGGGGCTACAATGAGCAGTTCTTC	17	NA	TRBV7-2	TRBJ2-1	TRBD2
CACDQQGQPNEKLFF	TGTGCCTGTGACCAACAGGGACAGCCCAATGAAAAACTGTTTTTT	15	NA	TRBV30	TRBJ1-4	TRBD1
CASSVGGTKSGYGYTF	TGTGCCAGCAGCGTAGGAGGGACTAAGAGTGGCTATGGCTACACCTTC	16	NA	TRBV7-2	TRBJ1-2	NA
CASSRDRENQPQHF	TGTGCCAGCAGTCGGGACAGGGAGAATCAGCCCCAGCATTTT	14	NA	TRBV28	TRBJ1-5	TRBD1
CASSLVSNYGYTF	TGTGCCAGCAGCTTAGTCTCTAACTATGGCTACACCTTC	13	NA	TRBV11-2	TRBJ1-2	NA
CASSVQGQETQYF	TGTGCCAGCAGTGTCCAGGGACAAGAGACCCAGTACTTC	13	NA	TRBV2	TRBJ2-5	NA
CASKSNRGTHQPQHF	TGTGCCAGCAAATCAAATCGCGGGACCCATCAGCCCCAGCATTTT	15	NA	TRBV6-5	TRBJ1-5	NA
CASSLSTPGTGATQYF	TGTGCCAGCAGCTTAAGTACCCCCGGGACAGGGGCGACCCAGTACTTC	16	NA	TRBV7-8	TRBJ2-5	TRBD1
CASSIEGTGEGEQYF	TGTGCCAGTAGTATAGAAGGGACAGGGGAAGGCGAGCAGTACTTC	15	NA	TRBV19	TRBJ2-7	TRBD1
CASSVYAGWQYF	TGTGCCAGCAGCGTATACGCGGGATGGCAGTACTTC	12	NA	TRBV7-2	TRBJ2-5	NA
CATSRGGDRVFQETQYF	TGTGCCACCAGCAGGGGTGGAGACAGGGTTTTCCAAGAGACCCAGTACTTC	17	once	TRBV15	TRBJ2-5	TRBD1
CASSPRDTQWANEKLFF	TGCGCCAGCAGCCCCCGGGACACGCAATGGGCTAATGAAAAACTGTTTTTT	17	NA	TRBV5-1	TRBJ1-4	NA
CSATRETQYF	TGCAGTGCTACCCGGGAGACCCAGTACTTC	10	NA	TRBV20-1	TRBJ2-5	NA
CASSPGGAGDTQYF	TGCGCCAGCAGCCCCGGGGGGGCGGGGGATACGCAGTATTTT	14	NA	TRBV5-1	TRBJ2-3	TRBD2
CASSPSRAGSDTEAFF	TGTGCCAGCAGTCCCTCGAGAGCGGGGTCGGACACTGAAGCTTTCTTT	16	NA	TRBV27	TRBJ1-1	NA
CSIRAGSGANVLTF	TGCAGCATTAGAGCGGGATCGGGGGCCAACGTCCTGACTTTC	14	NA	TRBV29-1	TRBJ2-6	TRBD2
CASSFEGFTGELFF	TGTGCCAGCAGTTTCGAGGGTTTTACCGGGGAGCTGTTTTTT	14	NA	TRBV27	TRBJ2-2	NA